This T cell receptor (beta chain) was profiled in a study of cytomegalovirus exposure and HLA in healthy donors. Looking at the study overall: Early released data comprised 75 million to 100 million unique TCRs from HLA-typed donors. Study-wide results and limits: Donor immune exposure was known only as CMV serostatus.

The V gene's germline CDR1 is KGHSH and CDR2 LQKENI. This CDR3 has 16 residues. V lost 1 base to trimming and J lost 6 bases; unmatched junction nucleotides: 8. Sampled while nominally healthy, donors likely had unrecorded immune exposures. The table lists this clone with a count of one. What it recognizes is unknown. The PCR ran on 60 Vbeta and 13 Jbeta primers. This table comes from immunoSEQ multiplex PCR, and its TCRdb copy is limited to in-frame clones, with some not included. The sample includes over 200,000 clones, around 89% of them seen just once. Source material: PBMCs. The chain recombines TRBV18 with TRBJ2-7; 11 bases map to TRBD2. The receptor comes from a woman between 18 and 29 years old in good health and CMV-seronegative. CDR3: CASSPLAGGDPGEQYF. CDR3 DNA sequence: TGTGCCAGCTCACCACTAGCGGGAGGGGACCCTGGCGAGCAGTACTTC.